The T cell receptor (beta chain) described here comes from a study of cytomegalovirus exposure and HLA in healthy donors. After removal of 0 bases from V and 0 bases from J, the junction contained 8 bases not matched to a gene. The CDR3 covers 16 residues. Germline loops: CDR1 GTSNPN, CDR2 SVGIG (reference sequence). TCRdb's table, derived via immunoSEQ multiplex PCR, lists solely in-frame clones and lacks some. The data show 200,000 or so clones, roughly 80% seen once. The chain employs TRBV30 and TRBJ2-7; 7 bases are shared with TRBD2. The sequenced material came from PBMCs. The clonotype was recovered from a man aged 18 to 30 in good health and CMV-seropositive. This CDR3 reads CAWSVREDWSSYEQYF. DNA for the CDR3: TGTGCCTGGAGTGTACGGGAGGACTGGTCCTCCTACGAGCAGTACTTC.